The 27 T cell receptor beta chains given below trace back to one sample, sequenced in a study of CD8+ T cells in alopecia areata. This sample's treatment: oral pan-JAK inhibitor, 5-10 mg twice daily. Reverse transcribed after extraction, RNA yielded cDNA as the sequencing template. The method was immunoSEQ multiplex PCR; TCRdb's version includes in-frame clones alone and lacks a portion of them. The sample holds around 200,000 clones, about 60% seen once. Specimen: CD8+ T cells sorted from blood, collected at week 24, from a patient treated with tofacitinib. These receptors all come from a human donor with alopecia areata.

The rearrangement links TRBV29-1 to TRBJ2-5; 14 nucleotides match TRBD2. This CDR3 is 16 amino acids long. Germline CDR1 SQVTM, CDR2 ANQGSEA. With V trimmed by 6 bases and J by 4 bases, 10 bases remained unmatched. Here the CDR3 DNA reads TGCAGCGTGACGGGACTAGCGGGGGCGGTTGGAGAGACCCAGTACTTC. It is translated as CSVTGLAGAVGETQYF.

The chain couples TRBV11-2 to TRBJ2-7, with D hard to call. This CDR3 is built from 13 residues. V was trimmed by 7 bases and J by 2 bases, leaving 12 bases between them. The germline gives CDR1 SGHAT, CDR2 FQNNGV. CDR3 protein: CASTLRAAYEQYF. The CDR3 coding sequence is TGTGCCAGCACCCTAAGAGCAGCCTACGAGCAGTACTTC. Variable domain in full (rest from reference TRBV11-2 and TRBJ2-7): EAGVAQSPRYKIIEKRQSVAFWCNPISGHATLYWYQQILGQGPKLLIQFQNNGVVDDSQLPKDRFSAERLKGVDSTLKIQPAKLEDSAVYLCASTLRAAYEQYFGPGTRLTVT.

The genes are TRBV6-6 and TRBJ1-1; perhaps TRBD1 as D (6 bases). The germline CDR1 and CDR2 sequences are MNHNY and SVGAGI (reference sequence). The CDR3 consists of 14 residues. V dropped 8 bases and J dropped 4 bases, with 17 bases sitting between them. This CDR3 reads CASSPYRDGTEAFF. In DNA form, the CDR3 reads TGTGCCAGCTCTCCATACAGGGATGGCACTGAAGCTTTCTTT.

This clone has only a few counts. This chain uses TRBV29-1 with TRBJ2-5; maybe TRBD1 (5 bases). CDR1 is SQVTM and CDR2 is ANQGSEA in the germline V gene. V was pared by 4 bases and J by 5 bases, with 11 bases between. This CDR3 is 12 amino acids long. The CDR3 region is CSVVAGMETQYF. The CDR3, as DNA: TGCAGCGTTGTAGCAGGGATGGAGACCCAGTACTTC.

The count of this clone is one. The chain links TRBV11-2 to TRBJ1-6; 12 positions agree with TRBD1. The V and J ends lost 3 bases and 9 bases, in that order; junction bases with no gene match: 0. The germline V gene encodes CDR1 SGHAT and CDR2 FQNNGV. CDR3 length: 14 amino acids. This chain's CDR3 is CASSLGQGASPLHF. CDR3 bases: TGTGCCAGCAGCTTGGGACAGGGGGCTTCACCCCTCCACTTT.

This chain joins TRBV12-5 and TRBJ2-2; D may be TRBD2 (6 bases). Germline-derived CDR1 and CDR2 are LGHNT and FRNRAP. Deletions cut 6 bases from V and 7 bases from J, with 15 bases between. There are 14 residues in the CDR3. The CDR3 is CASGRDSVVGELFF. In DNA form, the CDR3 reads TGTGCTAGTGGCCGGGACTCCGTTGTCGGGGAGCTGTTTTTT.

The chain uses TRBV27 and TRBJ2-7; possibly TRBD1 or TRBD2 for D (5 bases each). The CDR3 extends over 14 amino acids. Trimming took off 2 bases at V and 2 bases at J, with 10 bases between the two ends. Germline assignment: CDR1 MNHEY and CDR2 SMNVEV (reference sequence). The CDR3, as DNA: TGTGCCAGCAGTTTAGGGACGAATCCCTACGAGCAGTACTTC. Protein product: CASSLGTNPYEQYF.

The V and J genes are TRBV27 and TRBJ2-2; 9 positions match TRBD2. The CDR3 has 15 residues. The V gene end was trimmed by 8 bases and the J gene end by 7 bases; junction bases not matched to a gene: 11. Germline CDR1 and CDR2: MNHEY and SMNVEV (reference sequence). The CDR3 is CASGGGAVGYGELFF. As DNA, the CDR3 is TGTGCCAGCGGCGGGGGGGCCGTTGGCTACGGGGAGCTGTTTTTT.

This clone showed up just a few times. The V call is TRBV13, the J call TRBJ1-1; D is undetermined. Germline V gives CDR1 PRHDT, CDR2 FYEKMQ (reference sequence). V lost 7 bases and J 1 base, leaving 7 bases between the germline ends. The CDR3 is 12 residues long. The CDR3 spells CASNRQNTEAFF. The CDR3 DNA sequence: TGTGCCAGCAATCGACAGAACACTGAAGCTTTCTTT.

J is TRBJ2-3 and V is TRBV29-1, with D possibly matching TRBD1 (6 bases). This CDR3 is 12 amino acids long. The V gene's germline CDR1 is SQVTM and CDR2 ANQGSEA. The ends were cut back, 7 bases at V and 5 bases at J, with 13 bases in the middle. The DNA for the CDR3 is TGCAGCGAGACCACAGGGCGAGATACGCAGTATTTT. Translation gives CSETTGRDTQYF.

This rearrangement joins TRBV7-6 to TRBJ2-5; D uncertain. This CDR3 is built from 14 residues. The V and J ends lost 0 bases and 1 base respectively, with 6 bases between them. Per the germline V gene, CDR1 is SGHVS and CDR2 is FNYEAQ. This chain's CDR3 is CASSLAYSQETQYF. The CDR3 DNA reads as TGTGCCAGCAGCTTAGCGTACAGCCAAGAGACCCAGTACTTC.

The V and J genes are TRBV7-9 and TRBJ1-1, with D hard to call. The CDR3 runs 13 residues. Germline V lookup: CDR1 SEHNR, CDR2 FQNEAQ (reference sequence). Between the trimmed V and J ends, which lost 2 bases and 10 bases, there was a span of 14 bases. The CDR3 region is CASSLISSPGAFF. The CDR3, as DNA: TGTGCCAGCAGCTTAATATCGAGCCCGGGAGCTTTCTTT.

V usage is TRBV5-6 and J usage is TRBJ1-1; no clear D gene. The ends were cut back, 0 bases at V and 1 base at J, with 10 bases in the middle. Germline V gene data show CDR1 as SGHDT and CDR2 as YYEEEE. The CDR3 covers 15 residues. The CDR3 DNA sequence: TGTGCCAGCAGCTTGGTGGGAGAGTCGAACACTGAAGCTTTCTTT. This encodes CASSLVGESNTEAFF. The whole variable domain, remainder taken from reference TRBV5-6 and TRBJ1-1, is DAGVTQSPTHLIKTRGQQVTLRCSPKSGHDTVSWYQQALGQGPQFIFQYYEEEERQRGNFPDRFSGHQFPNYSSELNVNALLLGDSALYLCASSLVGESNTEAFFGQGTRLTVV.

This chain links TRBV6-5 with TRBJ1-5; tentatively, D is TRBD1 (5 bases). CDR3 size: 15 residues. Germline CDR1 is MNHEY and CDR2 is SVGAGI. Trimming cost V 0 bases and J 5 bases, with 11 bases left between them. The CDR3 region is CASSYSRGPHQPQHF. CDR3 bases: TGTGCCAGCAGTTACTCTAGGGGTCCTCATCAGCCCCAGCATTTT.

The rearrangement links TRBV5-6 to TRBJ1-5, with D tentatively TRBD1 (5 bases). The V end was cut by 4 bases, the J end by 0 bases, with 11 bases between. Germline-derived CDR1 and CDR2 are SGHDT and YYEEEE. The CDR3 has 15 amino acids. CDR3 sequence reads: CASSGGHNSNQPQHF. CDR3 bases: TGTGCCAGCAGCGGAGGACATAATAGCAATCAGCCCCAGCATTTT.

Only a few counts were recorded for this clone. The chain is built from TRBV2 and TRBJ1-5, with D unclear. Trimming left V 8 bases short and J 7 bases short, with 9 bases between. Germline CDR1 is SNHLY and CDR2 is FYNNEI. This CDR3 spans 11 amino acids. CDR3 protein: CASGAGQPQHF. In nucleotides, the CDR3 is TGTGCCAGCGGTGCGGGGCAGCCCCAGCATTTT.

The gene calls are TRBV9 and TRBJ1-2; possibly TRBD1 for D (6 bases). V was trimmed by 2 bases and J by 3 bases, leaving 17 bases between them. Germline CDR1 and CDR2: SGDLS and YYNGEE. The CDR3 sequence is 16 residues long. CDR3 residues: CASSVRQGHPDYGYTF. For the CDR3, the DNA is TGTGCCAGCAGCGTTCGGCAGGGACACCCTGACTATGGCTACACCTTC.

The chain couples TRBV30 to TRBJ2-7; 8 positions agree with TRBD2. Germline V gives CDR1 GTSNPN, CDR2 SVGIG (reference sequence). The J segment lost 5 bases and the V segment lost 1 base, leaving 1 base of the junction unmatched. The CDR3 loop spans 12 amino acids. CDR3 DNA sequence: TGTGCCTGGAGTGACGGGAGGGACGAGCAGTACTTC. Protein sequence: CAWSDGRDEQYF.

The chain uses TRBV7-6 and TRBJ2-3; D is unclear. Germline V gives CDR1 SGHVS, CDR2 FNYEAQ. Trimming left V 3 bases short and J 0 bases short, with 7 bases between. The length of the CDR3 is 14 residues. The CDR3 nucleotides are TGTGCCAGCAGCTTTTATCGGAGCACAGATACGCAGTATTTT. As protein: CASSFYRSTDTQYF.

This clone was observed a handful of times. The V gene is TRBV6-5, the J gene TRBJ1-2, with D hard to call. V lost 2 bases and J lost 2, with 12 bases in between. CDR1 is MNHEY and CDR2 is SVGAGI in the germline V gene. The CDR3 totals 15 residues. CDR3 loop: CASSYTGVSNYGYTF. The CDR3 bases are TGTGCCAGCAGTTACACCGGGGTGAGCAACTATGGCTACACCTTC.

J is TRBJ1-2 and V is TRBV2; D may be TRBD1 (5 bases). Germline CDR1 is SNHLY and CDR2 is FYNNEI. CDR3 length: 15 residues. V lost 0 bases and J 5 bases, leaving 13 bases between the germline ends. CDR3 sequence: CASSEADTSVYGYTF. As DNA, the CDR3 is TGTGCCAGCAGTGAAGCGGACACGTCCGTATATGGCTACACCTTC.

The V and J genes are TRBV30 and TRBJ1-2; TRBD1 agrees at 7 bases. This CDR3 region has 13 residues. In germline, CDR1 is GTSNPN, CDR2 SVGIG (reference sequence). V lost 1 base, J lost 2 bases, and 1 base stayed unmatched. DNA of the CDR3: TGTGCCTGGAGTGAGGGACAGAACTATGGCTACACCTTC. This translates into CAWSEGQNYGYTF.

The chain links TRBV13 to TRBJ1-4, with D possibly TRBD1 on 5 matching bases. Germline CDR1 is PRHDT and CDR2 is FYEKMQ (reference sequence). This CDR3 has 14 residues. Trimming took 2 bases from V and 7 from J, leaving 11 bases between them. CDR3 in DNA: TGTGCCAGCAGCTTAAGGGCAGGGAGTGAAAAACTGTTTTTT. It translates to CASSLRAGSEKLFF.

The chain couples TRBV30 to TRBJ2-7, with D possibly matching TRBD1 (6 bases). The germline V gene has CDR1 GTSNPN and CDR2 SVGIG (reference sequence). The CDR3 sequence is 12 residues long. V was clipped by 2 bases and J by 6 bases, with 11 bases between them. CDR3: CAWSFSRGEQYF. Written as DNA, the CDR3 is TGTGCCTGGAGTTTCAGCAGGGGCGAGCAGTACTTC.

This clone appeared a few times. The chain is built from TRBV29-1 and TRBJ1-2; D unresolved. The CDR3 has 11 amino acids. From germline, CDR1 is SQVTM and CDR2 ANQGSEA. Trimming removed 7 bases at V and 8 bases at J, with 14 bases between. The CDR3 loop is CSAGRNGGYTF. The CDR3 DNA reads TGCAGCGCCGGACGAAACGGAGGCTACACCTTC.

The chain recombines TRBV4-1 with TRBJ2-7; 9 bases fit TRBD1. The germline CDR1 and CDR2 sequences are MGHRA and YSYEKL. This CDR3 spans 14 amino acids. V trimming: 4 bases; J trimming: 4 bases; junction bases outside the gene matches: 5. CDR3 region: CASSPRTGEYEQYF. CDR3 DNA sequence: TGCGCCAGCAGCCCGCGGACAGGGGAGTACGAGCAGTACTTC.

The rearrangement joins TRBV10-2 to TRBJ1-5, with a weak D call TRBD1 (5 bases). V dropped 2 bases and J dropped 4 bases, with 9 bases sitting between them. The germline V gene has CDR1 WSHSY and CDR2 SAAADI. CDR3 size: 14 residues. The CDR3 nucleotides read TGCGCCAGCAGTGAGGTCAGGGTAAATCAGCCCCAGCATTTT. This translates into CASSEVRVNQPQHF.